This T cell receptor beta chain is from a study of response to subunit inactivated influenza vaccine. Findings and limits, study-wide: After each seasonal influenza vaccination, few new T cells are recruited, the authors suggested.

V was clipped by 5 bases and J by 9 bases; unmatched bases: 13. From germline, CDR1 is KGHDR and CDR2 SFDVKD. The CDR3 loop spans 15 amino acids. Each CDR3 protein is one row after TCRdb ran MiXCR on the RT-PCR reads. The sample lists about 780,000 distinct CDR3 sequences; 18% were seen once. This clonotype was counted many times. Its antigen remains unknown. The chain carries TRBV24-1 and TRBJ2-3; 7 nucleotides match TRBD2. The sequences come from PBMCs from blood, collected around 5 days after vaccination. The clonotype originates from a man aged 45-65 years who received an inactivated influenza vaccine. The DNA for the CDR3 is TGTGCCACCAGTGGGGTCGCGGCGGGAGAGTTGACGCAGTATTTT. Protein sequence: CATSGVAAGELTQYF.